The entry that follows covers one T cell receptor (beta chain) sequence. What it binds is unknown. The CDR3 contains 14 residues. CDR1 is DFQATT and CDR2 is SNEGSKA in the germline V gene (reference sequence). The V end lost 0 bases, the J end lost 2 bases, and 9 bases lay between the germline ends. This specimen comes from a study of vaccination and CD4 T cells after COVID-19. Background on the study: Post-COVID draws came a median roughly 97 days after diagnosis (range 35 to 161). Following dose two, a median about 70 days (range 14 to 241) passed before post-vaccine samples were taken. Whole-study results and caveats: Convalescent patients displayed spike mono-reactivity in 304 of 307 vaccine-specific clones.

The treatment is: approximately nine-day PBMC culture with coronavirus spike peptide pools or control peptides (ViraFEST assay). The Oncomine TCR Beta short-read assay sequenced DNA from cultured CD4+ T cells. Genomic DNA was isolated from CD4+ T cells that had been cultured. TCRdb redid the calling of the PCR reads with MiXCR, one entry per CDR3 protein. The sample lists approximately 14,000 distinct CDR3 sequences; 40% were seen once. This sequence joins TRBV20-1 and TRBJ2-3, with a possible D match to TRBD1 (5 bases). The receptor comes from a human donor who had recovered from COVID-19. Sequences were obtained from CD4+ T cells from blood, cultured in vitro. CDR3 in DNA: TGCAGTGCTAGAGATCAGGGATACACAGATACGCAGTATTTT. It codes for CSARDQGYTDTQYF.